This T cell receptor (beta chain) was sequenced for a study of long-term antiretroviral therapy in people with HIV. General study points: Blood dating 2004 to 2017 may reflect older ART regimens.

V lost 0 bases to trimming and J lost 1 base; unmatched junction nucleotides: 5. Per the germline V gene, CDR1 is MGHRA and CDR2 is YSYEKL. The CDR3 contains 16 residues. Sequencing used immunoSEQ v3.0 at survey level. Libraries were prepared by immunoSEQ multiplex PCR; TCRdb keeps only in-frame clonotypes and omits some of them. Of around 20,000 clones listed, around three quarters were seen once; the top ten hold 8% to 10%. On this clone itself: Its target is not known.

The chain joins TRBV4-1 to TRBJ2-7; 8 positions agree with TRBD1. The material sequenced was unsorted PBMCs, taken 0.5 years before starting antiretroviral therapy. The source is a young man with HIV. The chain's CDR3 is CASSQEGTGQSYEQYF. CDR3 DNA sequence: TGCGCCAGCAGCCAAGAGGGGACAGGCCAATCCTACGAGCAGTACTTC.